This is a list of T cell receptor beta chains from one sample in a study of T cell repertoires in cytomegalovirus infection. Their target antigens are unknown. Via MiXCR, TCRdb re-called the reads, giving one row per CDR3 protein. The repertoire includes fewer than 1,000,000 distinct CDR3 sequences, about a third of them detected once, and under 15% sits in the top ten. This specimen was cultured CD8+ T cells from PBMCs, taken from culture after CMV antigen stimulation. Source of these receptors: a human donor in good health (CMV status not recorded). Some clones in this sample may be carry-over from other donors' samples. The CDR3 runs from the conserved cysteine through the conserved F or W. The order of the fields is CDR3 protein, CDR3 DNA, J gene, V gene, clone size, D gene. A D gene is named only where the DNA matches it firmly. A clone size is listed for some rows: how often the clone was seen (once, few, many), or a class if it is expanded.

CASSLEGPGIQYF	TGTGCCAGCAGCTTAGAAGGTCCGGGCATTCAGTACTTC	TRBJ2-4	TRBV7-6	-	-
CATSSPSEEDGYTF	TGTGCCACCAGCAGTCCATCGGAGGAGGATGGCTACACCTTC	TRBJ1-2	TRBV15	few	-
CASSIWTANTGELFF	TGTGCCAGTAGTATTTGGACAGCGAACACCGGGGAGCTGTTTTTT	TRBJ2-2	TRBV19	-	-
CASSSLPGPQTDTQYF	TGTGCCAGCAGTTCCCTCCCGGGTCCCCAGACAGATACGCAGTATTTT	TRBJ2-3	TRBV27	few	-
CATRQRNTEAFF	TGTGCCACCAGACAGAGGAACACTGAAGCTTTCTTT	TRBJ1-1	TRBV15	-	-
CASIGGSYNEQFF	TGTGCCAGCATCGGCGGGAGTTACAATGAGCAGTTCTTC	TRBJ2-1	TRBV7-2	many	TRBD2
CASTYLSGQGGHEQFF	TGCGCCAGCACCTACCTCTCGGGACAGGGAGGCCATGAGCAGTTCTTC	TRBJ2-1	TRBV5-1	-	TRBD1
CSARGPGLVVGNTDTQYF	TGCAGTGCTAGGGGGCCGGGACTAGTGGTCGGGAACACAGATACGCAGTATTTT	TRBJ2-3	TRBV20-1	-	TRBD2
CASSQTGFNQPQHF	TGTGCCAGCAGCCAGACGGGGTTCAATCAGCCCCAGCATTTT	TRBJ1-5	TRBV7-2	many	-
CASSLSAGSREQFF	TGTGCCAGCAGCTTAAGCGCAGGCTCCCGCGAGCAGTTCTTC	TRBJ2-1	TRBV7-6	many	-
CASSQDDSNSPLHF	TGTGCCAGCAGCCAAGATGACAGCAATTCACCCCTCCACTTT	TRBJ1-6	TRBV3-1	-	-
CAISADSVDTQYF	TGTGCCATCAGTGCGGACAGCGTGGATACGCAGTATTTT	TRBJ2-3	TRBV10-3	few	-
CASSLLFCKCNETQYF	TGTGCCAGCAGTTTATTATTCTGCAAGTGTAATGAGACCCAGTACTTC	TRBJ2-5	TRBV28	many	-
CASVARQGRGETQYF	TGTGCCAGCGTCGCCCGACAGGGGAGGGGAGAGACCCAGTACTTC	TRBJ2-5	TRBV6-5	-	-
CASSQDIGVWNTEAFF	TGCGCCAGCAGCCAAGATATCGGGGTCTGGAACACTGAAGCTTTCTTT	TRBJ1-1	TRBV4-1	-	-
CASSPPTAYGYTF	TGTGCCAGCAGCCCACCGACGGCCTATGGCTACACCTTC	TRBJ1-2	TRBV7-6	-	-
CASSYYQGPGSQTQYF	TGTGCCAGCAGTTACTACCAGGGGCCCGGAAGCCAGACGCAGTATTTT	TRBJ2-3	TRBV6-2/TRBV6-3	few	-
CASSQDPLDVSTDTQYF	TGCGCCAGCAGCCAAGATCCTTTGGACGTGAGCACAGATACGCAGTATTTT	TRBJ2-3	TRBV4-1	few	-
CAISESLAGTDTQYF	TGTGCCATCAGTGAAAGCCTAGCCGGCACAGATACGCAGTATTTT	TRBJ2-3	TRBV10-3	few	-
CASSYSISGQGRFEKLFF	TGTGCCAGCAGTTACTCGATTTCGGGACAGGGGCGTTTCGAAAAACTGTTTTTT	TRBJ1-4	TRBV6-6	-	TRBD1
CASKPGGEKLFF	TGTGCCAGCAAGCCGGGCGGTGAAAAACTGTTTTTT	TRBJ1-4	TRBV27	few	-
CASSFGGAIQETQYF	TGTGCCAGCAGCTTCGGGGGGGCCATCCAAGAGACCCAGTACTTC	TRBJ2-5	TRBV6-1	few	TRBD2
CASSSPLAGVYNEQFF	TGTGCCAGCAGCTCTCCTCTAGCGGGGGTATACAATGAGCAGTTCTTC	TRBJ2-1	TRBV7-9	few	TRBD2
CASSANHRGSPLHF	TGTGCCAGCAGCGCCAACCACAGGGGTTCACCCCTCCACTTT	TRBJ1-6	TRBV5-5	few	TRBD1
CASSLVLSGNTIYF	TGTGCCAGCAGCTTAGTCCTCTCTGGAAACACCATATATTTT	TRBJ1-3	TRBV7-2	many	-
CAITGGPNYGYTF	TGTGCCATAACAGGGGGCCCGAACTATGGCTACACCTTC	TRBJ1-2	TRBV4-2	-	TRBD1
CSAREIVGGFYEQYF	TGCAGTGCTAGAGAAATAGTGGGGGGATTCTACGAGCAGTACTTC	TRBJ2-7	TRBV20-1	-	-
CASSYLGADEQFF	TGTGCCAGCAGTTATCTGGGGGCGGATGAGCAGTTCTTC	TRBJ2-1	TRBV6-8	few	-
CASSRQGPWTQYF	TGTGCCAGTAGTCGTCAGGGGCCCTGGACCCAGTACTTC	TRBJ2-5	TRBV19	few	-
CASNRRGDKNIQYF	TGTGCCAGCAACAGGAGAGGAGACAAAAACATTCAGTACTTC	TRBJ2-4	TRBV13	-	-
CASSLVPSGGALPDNEQFF	TGTGCCAGCAGCTTAGTCCCTAGCGGGGGGGCCCTCCCCGACAATGAGCAGTTCTTC	TRBJ2-1	TRBV7-8	few	TRBD2
CASSEYGYRETQYF	TGTGCCAGCAGTGAATACGGCTACCGGGAGACCCAGTACTTC	TRBJ2-5	TRBV25-1	-	-
CASSEIGRGRSEKLFF	TGTGCCAGCAGTGAAATAGGGAGGGGTCGTTCTGAAAAACTGTTTTTT	TRBJ1-4	TRBV6-1	-	-
CASRVFSGGSYEQYF	TGTGCCAGCAGGGTCTTCAGCGGGGGCTCCTACGAGCAGTACTTC	TRBJ2-7	TRBV6-5	once	TRBD2
CASNGGSGGRYTGELFF	TGCGCCAGCAACGGGGGGTCCGGGGGCCGCTACACCGGGGAGCTGTTTTTT	TRBJ2-2	TRBV5-1	few	-
CASIERDGGYTGELFF	TGTGCCAGCATCGAGAGGGACGGGGGTTACACCGGGGAGCTGTTTTTT	TRBJ2-2	TRBV6-6	-	-